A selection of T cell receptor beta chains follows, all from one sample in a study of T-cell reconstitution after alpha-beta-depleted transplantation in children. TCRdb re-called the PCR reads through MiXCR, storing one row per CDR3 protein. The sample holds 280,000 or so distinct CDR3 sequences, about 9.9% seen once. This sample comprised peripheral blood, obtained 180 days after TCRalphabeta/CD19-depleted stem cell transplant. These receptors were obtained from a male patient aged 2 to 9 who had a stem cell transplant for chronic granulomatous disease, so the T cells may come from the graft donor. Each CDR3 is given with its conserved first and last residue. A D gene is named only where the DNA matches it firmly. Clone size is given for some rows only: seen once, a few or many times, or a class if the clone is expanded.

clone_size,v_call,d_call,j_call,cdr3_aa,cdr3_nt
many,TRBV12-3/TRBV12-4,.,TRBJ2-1,CASKWGGATIYNEQFF,TGTGCCAGTAAATGGGGGGGGGCCACTATATACAATGAGCAGTTCTTC
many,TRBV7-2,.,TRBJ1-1,CASRLERTPNTEAFF,TGTGCCAGCAGATTAGAGCGGACCCCGAACACTGAAGCTTTCTTT
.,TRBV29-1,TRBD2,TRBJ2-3,CSVEGGLAGGTDTQYF,TGCAGCGTTGAAGGAGGACTAGCGGGAGGGACAGATACGCAGTATTTT
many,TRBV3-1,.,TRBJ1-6,CASSHQGWDSPLHF,TGTGCCAGCAGCCATCAGGGTTGGGATTCACCCCTCCACTTT
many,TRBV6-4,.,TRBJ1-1,CASSDSMGVNTEAFF,TGTGCCAGCAGTGACTCGATGGGTGTGAACACTGAAGCTTTCTTT
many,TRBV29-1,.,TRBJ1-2,CSVALGAHYGYTF,TGCAGCGTCGCTCTAGGCGCCCACTATGGCTACACCTTC
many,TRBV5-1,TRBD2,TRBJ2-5,CASGTSGSGAETQYF,TGCGCCAGCGGGACTAGCGGGAGTGGGGCCGAGACCCAGTACTTC
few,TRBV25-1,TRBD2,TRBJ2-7,CASSGLAGGMFHEQYF,TGTGCCAGCAGTGGACTAGCGGGAGGTATGTTCCACGAGCAGTACTTC
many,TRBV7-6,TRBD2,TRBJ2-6,CASSLGEGRAGANVLTF,TGTGCCAGCAGCTTAGGTGAAGGGAGGGCTGGGGCCAACGTCCTGACTTTC
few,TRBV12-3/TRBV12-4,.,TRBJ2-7,CASSRPGRSYEQYF,TGTGCCAGCAGTAGACCCGGGAGATCCTACGAGCAGTACTTC
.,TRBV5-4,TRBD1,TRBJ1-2,CASSPFPGQGAGGYTF,TGTGCCAGCAGCCCATTCCCGGGACAGGGGGCAGGAGGCTACACCTTC
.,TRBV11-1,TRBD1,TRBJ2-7,CASSLPPGQGPNEQYF,TGTGCCAGCAGCTTACCCCCGGGACAGGGGCCCAACGAGCAGTACTTC
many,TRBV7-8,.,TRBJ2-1,CASSFPAESSYNEQFF,TGTGCCAGCAGCTTTCCAGCTGAGAGCTCCTACAATGAGCAGTTCTTC
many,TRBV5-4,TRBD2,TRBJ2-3,CASSLAISGRNTDTQYF,TGTGCCAGCAGCTTGGCCATCAGCGGGAGGAACACAGATACGCAGTATTTT
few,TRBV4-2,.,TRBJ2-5,CASSQEPPRSPETQYF,TGTGCCAGCAGCCAAGAACCCCCGAGGTCTCCGGAGACCCAGTACTTC
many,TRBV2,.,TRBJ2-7,CASSEWGQGSSEYF,.
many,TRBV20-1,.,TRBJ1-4,CSAPRDGPNEKLFF,TGCAGTGCGCCCCGGGACGGCCCTAATGAAAAACTGTTTTTT
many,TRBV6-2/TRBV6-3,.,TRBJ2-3,CASSYSTAGPYTQYF,TGTGCCAGCAGTTACTCGACGGCGGGGCCTTATACGCAGTATTTT
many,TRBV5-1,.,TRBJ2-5,CASSRISTGQTQYF,TGCGCCAGCAGCCGAATTTCGACGGGGCAGACCCAGTACTTC
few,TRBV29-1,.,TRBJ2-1,CSVESHFHNEQFF,TGCAGCGTTGAATCACACTTTCACAATGAGCAGTTCTTC
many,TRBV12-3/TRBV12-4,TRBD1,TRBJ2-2,CASSLPSQGTGELFF,TGTGCCAGCAGCCTACCCTCACAGGGGACCGGGGAGCTGTTTTTT
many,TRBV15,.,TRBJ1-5,CATSRDSASNQPQHF,TGTGCCACCAGCAGAGATAGCGCAAGCAATCAGCCCCAGCATTTT
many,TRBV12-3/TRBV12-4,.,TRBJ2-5,CASSFNRETQYF,TGTGCCAGCAGTTTTAACAGAGAGACCCAGTACTTC
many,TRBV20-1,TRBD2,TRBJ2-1,CSASRTSAYNEQFF,TGCAGTGCCTCACGGACTAGCGCTTACAATGAGCAGTTCTTC